This T cell receptor (beta chain) is drawn from a study of shared clonotypes between healthy human individuals. Whole-study context: Three plates were used per donor for CD4 naive, three for CD4 memory, two for CD8 naive and one for CD8 memory.

Study-wide results and caveats: Among the subsets, naive ones generally showed larger estimated richness than memory ones.

V was cut by 7 bases and J by 4 bases, with 17 bases left in between. Germline assignment: CDR1 SQVTM and CDR2 ANQGSEA. The CDR3 is 14 residues long. It was 200 to 250 ng DNA, 33,000 or so T cell genomes, that sorted-subset replicate PCRs used. Repertoires were generated with immunoSEQ multiplex PCR, while TCRdb's copy carries only in-frame clones and drops some. The sample includes 850,000 to 1,100,000 clones, around three quarters of them seen just once. There are a few counts of this clone. Its antigen is not known. Material: memory CD4+ T cells from PBMCs. Subset meaning: CD45RA-negative fraction. The sequence came from a man aged 18 to 29 in good health. Some clones in this sample may be carry-over from other donors' samples. The chain uses TRBV29-1 and TRBJ1-5; TRBD1 might be the D (6 bases). The CDR3 protein is CSAVTGFGNQPQHF. CDR3 DNA sequence: TGCAGCGCTGTCACAGGGTTCGGGAATCAGCCCCAGCATTTT.